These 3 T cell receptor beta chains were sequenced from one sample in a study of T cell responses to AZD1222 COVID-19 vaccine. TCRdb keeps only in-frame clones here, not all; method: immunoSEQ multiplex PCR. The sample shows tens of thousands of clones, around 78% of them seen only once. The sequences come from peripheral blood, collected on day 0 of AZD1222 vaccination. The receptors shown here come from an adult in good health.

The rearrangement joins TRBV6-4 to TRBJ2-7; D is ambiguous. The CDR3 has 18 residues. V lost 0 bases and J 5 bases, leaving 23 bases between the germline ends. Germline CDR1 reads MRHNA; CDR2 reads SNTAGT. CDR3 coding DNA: TGTGCCAGCAGTGACTCGAAGGTCCCGGGCCCATTCCGTGACGAGCAGTACTTC. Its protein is CASSDSKVPGPFRDEQYF.

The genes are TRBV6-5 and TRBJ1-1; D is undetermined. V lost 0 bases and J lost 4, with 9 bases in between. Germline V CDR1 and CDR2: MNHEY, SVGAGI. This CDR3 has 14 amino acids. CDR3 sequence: CASSYSYTGTEAFF. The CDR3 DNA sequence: TGTGCCAGCAGTTACTCCTACACGGGCACTGAAGCTTTCTTT.

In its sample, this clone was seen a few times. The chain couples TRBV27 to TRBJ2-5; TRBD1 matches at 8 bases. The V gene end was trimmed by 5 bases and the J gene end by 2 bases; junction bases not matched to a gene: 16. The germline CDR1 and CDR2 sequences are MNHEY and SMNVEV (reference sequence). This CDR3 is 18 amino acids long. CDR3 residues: CASSPLRQGLIGQETQYF. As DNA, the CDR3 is TGTGCCAGCAGTCCCCTCCGACAGGGGTTAATCGGGCAAGAGACCCAGTACTTC.